What follows is one TCR beta chain and its context. The repertoire was sequenced with immunoSEQ multiplex PCR; TCRdb's copy has only in-frame clones and lacks some. The table has about 29,000 clones, 93% seen once. The data derive from a study of T cell responses to AZD1222 COVID-19 vaccine. Study-level information: Second-dose timings of about 4 or about 12 weeks were pooled.

Between the trimmed V and J ends, which lost 8 bases and 3 bases, there was a span of 13 bases. The CDR3 is 12 amino acids. Germline V gives CDR1 SQVTM, CDR2 ANQGSEA. Sample: peripheral blood, taken on day 0 of AZD1222 vaccination. This TCR derives from an adult in good health. The gene calls are TRBV29-1 and TRBJ1-2; TRBD1 might be the D (6 bases). The CDR3 reads CSTRQGYYGYTF. The CDR3 DNA follows: TGCAGCACCCGCCAGGGGTACTATGGCTACACCTTC.